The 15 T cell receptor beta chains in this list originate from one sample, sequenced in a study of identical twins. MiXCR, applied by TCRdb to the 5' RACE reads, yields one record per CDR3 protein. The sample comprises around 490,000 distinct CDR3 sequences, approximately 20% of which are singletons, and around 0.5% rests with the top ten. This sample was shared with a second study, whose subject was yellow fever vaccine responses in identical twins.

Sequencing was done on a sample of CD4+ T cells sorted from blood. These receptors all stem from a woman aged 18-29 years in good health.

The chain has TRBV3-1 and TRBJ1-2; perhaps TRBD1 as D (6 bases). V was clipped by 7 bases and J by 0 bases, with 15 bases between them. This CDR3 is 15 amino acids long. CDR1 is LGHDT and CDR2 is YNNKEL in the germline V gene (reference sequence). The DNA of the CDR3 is TGTGCCAGCAACCCATGGACAGCTCCTAACTATGGCTACACCTTC. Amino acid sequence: CASNPWTAPNYGYTF.

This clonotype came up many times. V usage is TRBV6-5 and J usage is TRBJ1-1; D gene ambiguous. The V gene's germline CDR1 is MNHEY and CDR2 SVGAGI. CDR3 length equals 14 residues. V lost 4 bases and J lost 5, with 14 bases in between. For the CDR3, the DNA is TGTGCCAGCAGTTCGACCCAGGAGGGAACTGAAGCTTTCTTT. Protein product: CASSSTQEGTEAFF.

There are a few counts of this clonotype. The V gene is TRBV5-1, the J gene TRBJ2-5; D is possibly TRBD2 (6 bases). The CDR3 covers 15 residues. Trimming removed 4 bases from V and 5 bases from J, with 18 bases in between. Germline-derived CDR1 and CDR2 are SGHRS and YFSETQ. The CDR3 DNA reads TGCGCCAGCAGCCGAGGGACTTCTCAAGCGGAGACCCAGTACTTC. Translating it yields CASSRGTSQAETQYF.

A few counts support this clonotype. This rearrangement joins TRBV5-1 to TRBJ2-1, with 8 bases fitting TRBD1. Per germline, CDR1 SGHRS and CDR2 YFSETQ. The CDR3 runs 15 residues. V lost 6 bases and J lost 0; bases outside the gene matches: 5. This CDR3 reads CASIPGQGSYNEQFF. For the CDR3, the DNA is TGCGCCAGCATCCCCGGACAGGGCTCCTACAATGAGCAGTTCTTC.

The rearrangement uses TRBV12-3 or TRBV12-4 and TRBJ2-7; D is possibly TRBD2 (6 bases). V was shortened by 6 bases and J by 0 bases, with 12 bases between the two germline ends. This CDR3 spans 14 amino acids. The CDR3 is CASRDDGSSYEQYF. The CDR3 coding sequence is TGTGCCAGCAGAGATGACGGGAGCTCCTACGAGCAGTACTTC.

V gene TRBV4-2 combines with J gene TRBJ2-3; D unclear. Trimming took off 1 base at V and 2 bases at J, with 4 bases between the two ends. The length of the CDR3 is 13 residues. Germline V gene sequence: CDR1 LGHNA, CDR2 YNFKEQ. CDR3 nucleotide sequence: TGTGCCAGCAGCCAAGCCCACACAGATACGCAGTATTTT. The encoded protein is CASSQAHTDTQYF.

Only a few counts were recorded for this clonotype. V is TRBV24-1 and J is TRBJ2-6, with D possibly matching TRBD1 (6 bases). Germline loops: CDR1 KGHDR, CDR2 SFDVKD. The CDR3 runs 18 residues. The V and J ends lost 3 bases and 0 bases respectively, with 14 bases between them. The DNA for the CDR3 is TGTGCCACCAGTGATCCGACAGGCTCCACCTCTGGGGCCAACGTCCTGACTTTC. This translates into CATSDPTGSTSGANVLTF.

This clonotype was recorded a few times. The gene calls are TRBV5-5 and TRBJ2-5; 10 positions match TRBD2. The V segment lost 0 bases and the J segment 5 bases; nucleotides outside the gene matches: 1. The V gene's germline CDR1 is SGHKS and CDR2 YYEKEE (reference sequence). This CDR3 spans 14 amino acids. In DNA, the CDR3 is TGTGCCAGCAGCTTGGCAGCGGGAGGGGAGACCCAGTACTTC. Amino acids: CASSLAAGGETQYF.

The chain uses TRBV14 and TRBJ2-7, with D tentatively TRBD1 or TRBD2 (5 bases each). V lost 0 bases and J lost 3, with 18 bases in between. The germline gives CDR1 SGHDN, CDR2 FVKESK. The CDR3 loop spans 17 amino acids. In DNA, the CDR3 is TGTGCCAGCAGCCAAGACGTCTACGTGGGGGAGCACTACGAGCAGTACGTC. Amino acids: CASSQDVYVGEHYEQYV.

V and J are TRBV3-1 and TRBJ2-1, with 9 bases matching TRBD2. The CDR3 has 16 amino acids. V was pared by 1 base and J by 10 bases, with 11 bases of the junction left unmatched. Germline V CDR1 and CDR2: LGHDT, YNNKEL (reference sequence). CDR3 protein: CASSQGSGRPTGEQFF. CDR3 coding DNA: TGTGCCAGCAGCCAAGGCAGCGGGAGGCCGACCGGGGAGCAGTTCTTC.

The CDR3 sequence is CASSPAAQYF. The CDR3 DNA is TGTGCCAGCAGCCCGGCGGCCCAGTACTTC. J is TRBJ2-5 and V is TRBV7-4; D not certain. Germline assignment: CDR1 SGHVT and CDR2 SQSDAQ. This CDR3 is built from 10 residues. With 5 bases removed from V and 9 bases from J, the gap between germline ends came to 7 bases.

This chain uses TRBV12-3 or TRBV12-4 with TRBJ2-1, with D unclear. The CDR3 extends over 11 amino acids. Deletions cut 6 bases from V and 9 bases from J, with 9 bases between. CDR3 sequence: CASRVVGEQFF. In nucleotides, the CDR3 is TGTGCCAGCAGAGTGGTGGGTGAGCAGTTCTTC.

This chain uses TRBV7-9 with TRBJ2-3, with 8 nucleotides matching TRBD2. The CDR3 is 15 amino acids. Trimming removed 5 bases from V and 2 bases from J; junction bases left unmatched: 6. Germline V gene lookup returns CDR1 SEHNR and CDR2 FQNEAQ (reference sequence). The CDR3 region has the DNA TGTGCCAGCAGCCTACTGACTAGCGTCACAGATACGCAGTATTTT. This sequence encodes CASSLLTSVTDTQYF.

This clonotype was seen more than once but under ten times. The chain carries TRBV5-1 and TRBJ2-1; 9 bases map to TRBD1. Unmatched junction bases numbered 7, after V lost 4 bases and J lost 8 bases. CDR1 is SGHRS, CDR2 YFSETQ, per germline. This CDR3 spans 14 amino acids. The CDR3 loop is CASSEGQGGYEQFF. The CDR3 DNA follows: TGCGCCAGCAGCGAGGGACAGGGAGGCTATGAGCAGTTCTTC. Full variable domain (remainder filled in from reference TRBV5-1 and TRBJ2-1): KAGVTQTPRYLIKTRGQQVTLSCSPISGHRSVSWYQQTPGQGLQFLFEYFSETQRNKGNFPGRFSGRQFSNSRSEMNVSTLELGDSALYLCASSEGQGGYEQFFGPGTRLTVL.

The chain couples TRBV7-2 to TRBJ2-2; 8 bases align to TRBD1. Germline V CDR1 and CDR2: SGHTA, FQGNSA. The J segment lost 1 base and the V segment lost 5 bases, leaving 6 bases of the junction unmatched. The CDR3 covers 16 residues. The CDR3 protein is CASSTHRGKNTGELFF. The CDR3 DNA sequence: TGTGCCAGCAGCACTCACAGGGGGAAGAACACCGGGGAGCTGTTTTTT.